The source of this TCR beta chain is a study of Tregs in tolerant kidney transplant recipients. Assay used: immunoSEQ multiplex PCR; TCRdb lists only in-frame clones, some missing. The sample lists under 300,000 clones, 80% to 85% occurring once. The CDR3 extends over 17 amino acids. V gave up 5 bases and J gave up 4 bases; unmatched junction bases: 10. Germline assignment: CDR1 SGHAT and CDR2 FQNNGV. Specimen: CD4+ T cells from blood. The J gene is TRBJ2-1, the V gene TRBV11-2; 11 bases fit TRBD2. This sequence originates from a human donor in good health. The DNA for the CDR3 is TGTGCCAGCAGCCGGACCTCCGGGACTAGCGGATACAATGAGCAGTTCTTC. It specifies CASSRTSGTSGYNEQFF. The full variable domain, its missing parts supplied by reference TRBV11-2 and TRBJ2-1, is EAGVAQSPRYKIIEKRQSVAFWCNPISGHATLYWYQQILGQGPKLLIQFQNNGVVDDSQLPKDRFSAERLKGVDSTLKIQPAKLEDSAVYLCASSRTSGTSGYNEQFFGPGTRLTVL.